This TCR beta chain was profiled in a study of response to subunit inactivated influenza vaccine. The table lists this clonotype with many counts. Its antigen remains unidentified. TCRdb processed the RT-PCR reads anew with MiXCR; each CDR3 protein has one entry. The sample comprises under 550,000 distinct CDR3 sequences, less than 7.5% of which are singletons, and under 15% rests with the top ten. Trimming shortened V by 5 bases and J by 3 bases, and 13 bases separated the two germline ends. The length of the CDR3 is 14 residues. Study-level findings and limits: It was suggested by the authors that few new T cells are recruited by each seasonal influenza vaccination.

The clonotype comes from a man between 50 and 70 years old who received an inactivated influenza vaccine. This sample comprised PBMCs from blood, obtained less than 30 months after vaccination. This rearrangement joins TRBV12-3 or TRBV12-4 to TRBJ1-1; D is uncertain. CDR3 coding DNA: TGTGCCAGCAGTCCCCCGCGGGAATACACTGAAGCTTTCTTT. Translated: CASSPPREYTEAFF.